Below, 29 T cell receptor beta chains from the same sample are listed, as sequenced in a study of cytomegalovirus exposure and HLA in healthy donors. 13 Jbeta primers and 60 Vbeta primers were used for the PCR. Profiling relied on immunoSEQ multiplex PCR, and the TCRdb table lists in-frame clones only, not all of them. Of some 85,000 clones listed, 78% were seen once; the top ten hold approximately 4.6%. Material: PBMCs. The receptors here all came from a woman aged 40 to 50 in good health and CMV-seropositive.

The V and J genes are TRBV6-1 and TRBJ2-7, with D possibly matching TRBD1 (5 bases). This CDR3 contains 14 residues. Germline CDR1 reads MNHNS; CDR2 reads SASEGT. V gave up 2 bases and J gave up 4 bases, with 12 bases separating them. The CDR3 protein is CASSEMPGRYEQYF. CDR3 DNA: TGTGCCAGCAGTGAAATGCCAGGGCGGTACGAGCAGTACTTC.

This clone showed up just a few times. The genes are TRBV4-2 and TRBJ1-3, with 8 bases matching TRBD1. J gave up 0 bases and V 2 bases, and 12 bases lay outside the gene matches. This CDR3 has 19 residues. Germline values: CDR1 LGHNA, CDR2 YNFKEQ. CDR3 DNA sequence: TGTGCCAGCAGCCAAAGGGGGACAGGAAGGTCCCTCTCTGGAAACACCATATATTTT. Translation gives CASSQRGTGRSLSGNTIYF.

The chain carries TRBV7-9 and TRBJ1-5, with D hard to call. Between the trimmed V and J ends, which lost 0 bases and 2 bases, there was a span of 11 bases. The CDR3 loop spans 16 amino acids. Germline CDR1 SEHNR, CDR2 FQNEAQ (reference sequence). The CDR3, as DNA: TGTGCCAGCAGCTTAGCGCGGGGTCGGGGCAATCAGCCCCAGCATTTT. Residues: CASSLARGRGNQPQHF.

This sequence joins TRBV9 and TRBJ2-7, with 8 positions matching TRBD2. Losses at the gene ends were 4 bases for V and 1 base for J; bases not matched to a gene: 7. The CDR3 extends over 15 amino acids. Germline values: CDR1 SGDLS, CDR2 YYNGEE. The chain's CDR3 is CASSPGGGHSYEQYF. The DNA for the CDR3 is TGTGCCAGCAGCCCCGGGGGGGGACATTCCTACGAGCAGTACTTC.

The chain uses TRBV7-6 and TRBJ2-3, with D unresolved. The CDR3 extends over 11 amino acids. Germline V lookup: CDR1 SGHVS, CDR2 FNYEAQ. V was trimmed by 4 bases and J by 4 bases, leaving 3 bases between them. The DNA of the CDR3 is TGTGCCAGCAGCTACTCAGATACGCAGTATTTT. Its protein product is CASSYSDTQYF.

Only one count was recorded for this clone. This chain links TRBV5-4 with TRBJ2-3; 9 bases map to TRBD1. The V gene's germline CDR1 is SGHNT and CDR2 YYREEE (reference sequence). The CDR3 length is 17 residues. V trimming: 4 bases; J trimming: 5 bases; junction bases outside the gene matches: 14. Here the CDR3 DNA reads TGTGCCAGCAGCGGGAGACGGAGACAGGGGGTGGGAGATACGCAGTATTTT. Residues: CASSGRRRQGVGDTQYF.

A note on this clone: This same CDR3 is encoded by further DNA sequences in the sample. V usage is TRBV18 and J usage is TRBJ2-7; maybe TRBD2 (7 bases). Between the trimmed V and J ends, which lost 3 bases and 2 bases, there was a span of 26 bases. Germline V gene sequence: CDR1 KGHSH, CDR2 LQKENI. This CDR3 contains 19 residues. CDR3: CASSPSLRESGGAPYEQYF. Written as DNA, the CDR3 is TGTGCCAGCTCACCGTCACTACGGGAGTCTGGGGGGGCACCCTACGAGCAGTACTTC.

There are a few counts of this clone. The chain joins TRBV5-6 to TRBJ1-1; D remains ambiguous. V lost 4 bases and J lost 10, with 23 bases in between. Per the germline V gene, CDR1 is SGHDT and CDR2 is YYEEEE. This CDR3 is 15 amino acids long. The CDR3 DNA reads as TGTGCCAGCAGCCAAGGACTCACGTCGTCCCGCGGAGCTTTCTTT. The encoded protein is CASSQGLTSSRGAFF.

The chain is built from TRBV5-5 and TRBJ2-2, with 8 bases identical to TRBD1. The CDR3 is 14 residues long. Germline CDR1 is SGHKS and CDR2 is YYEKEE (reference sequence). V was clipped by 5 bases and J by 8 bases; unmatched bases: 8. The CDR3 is CASSFGQGGGELFF. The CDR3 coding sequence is TGTGCCAGCAGTTTTGGACAGGGCGGGGGGGAGCTGTTTTTT. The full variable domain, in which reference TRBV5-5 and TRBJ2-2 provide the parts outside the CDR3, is DAGVTQSPTHLIKTRGQQVTLRCSPISGHKSVSWYQQVLGQGPQFIFQYYEKEERGRGNFPDRFSARQFPNYSSELNVNALLLGDSALYLCASSFGQGGGELFFGEGSRLTVL.

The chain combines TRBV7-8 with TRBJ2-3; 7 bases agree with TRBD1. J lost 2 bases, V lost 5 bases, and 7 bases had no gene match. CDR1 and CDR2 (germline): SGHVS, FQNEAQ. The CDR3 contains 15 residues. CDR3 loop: CASSAEQGFTDTQYF. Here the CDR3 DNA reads TGTGCCAGCAGCGCAGAACAGGGGTTCACAGATACGCAGTATTTT.

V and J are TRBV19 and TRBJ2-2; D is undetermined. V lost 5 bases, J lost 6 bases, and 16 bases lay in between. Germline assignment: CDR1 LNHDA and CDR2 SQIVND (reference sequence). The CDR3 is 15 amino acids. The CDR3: CASSQPVGSAGELFF. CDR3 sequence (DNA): TGTGCCAGTAGTCAGCCGGTCGGGTCCGCCGGGGAGCTGTTTTTT.

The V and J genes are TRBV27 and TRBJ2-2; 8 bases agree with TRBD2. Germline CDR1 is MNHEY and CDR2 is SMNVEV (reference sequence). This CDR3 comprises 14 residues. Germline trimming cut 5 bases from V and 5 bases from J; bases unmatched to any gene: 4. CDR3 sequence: CASSPGTSTGELFF. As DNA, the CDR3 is TGTGCCAGCAGTCCCGGGACTAGTACCGGGGAGCTGTTTTTT.

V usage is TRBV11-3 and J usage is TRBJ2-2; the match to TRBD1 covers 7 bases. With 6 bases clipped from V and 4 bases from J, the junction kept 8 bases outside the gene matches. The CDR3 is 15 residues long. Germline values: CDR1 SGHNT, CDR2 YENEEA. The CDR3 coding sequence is TGTGCCAGCAGAACCGGGACAGCTACCACCGGGGAGCTGTTTTTT. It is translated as CASRTGTATTGELFF. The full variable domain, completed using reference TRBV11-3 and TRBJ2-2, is EAGVVQSPRYKIIEKKQPVAFWCNPISGHNTLYWYLQNLGQGPELLIRYENEEAVDDSQLPKDRFSAERLKGVDSTLKIQPAELGDSAVYLCASRTGTATTGELFFGEGSRLTVL.

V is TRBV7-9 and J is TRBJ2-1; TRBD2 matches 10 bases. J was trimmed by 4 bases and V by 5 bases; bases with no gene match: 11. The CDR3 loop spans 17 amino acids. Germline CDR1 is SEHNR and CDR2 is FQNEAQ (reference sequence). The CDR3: CASSLRGVAGGYNEQFF. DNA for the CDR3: TGTGCCAGCAGCCTCCGTGGAGTAGCGGGAGGTTACAATGAGCAGTTCTTC.

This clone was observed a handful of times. The CDR3 spells CASRAGGNTGELFF. CDR3 in DNA: TGTGCCAGCAGGGCAGGGGGCAACACCGGGGAGCTGTTTTTT. The rearrangement links TRBV6-5 to TRBJ2-2, with TRBD1 matching 8 bases. Germline CDR1 and CDR2: MNHEY and SVGAGI. The V segment lost 6 bases and the J segment 2 bases; nucleotides outside the gene matches: 2. This CDR3 contains 14 residues.

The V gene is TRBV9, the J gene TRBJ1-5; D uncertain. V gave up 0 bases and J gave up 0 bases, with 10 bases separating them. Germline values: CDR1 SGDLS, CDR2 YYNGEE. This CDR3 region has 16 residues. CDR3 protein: CASSVDDSSSNQPQHF. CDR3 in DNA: TGTGCCAGCAGCGTAGATGACTCTAGTAGCAATCAGCCCCAGCATTTT.

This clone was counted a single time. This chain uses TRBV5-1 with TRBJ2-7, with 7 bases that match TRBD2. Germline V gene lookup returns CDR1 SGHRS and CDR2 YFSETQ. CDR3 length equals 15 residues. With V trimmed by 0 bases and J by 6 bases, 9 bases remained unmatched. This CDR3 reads CASSLAGGWSREQYF. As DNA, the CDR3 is TGCGCCAGCAGCTTGGCCGGGGGGTGGTCGCGCGAGCAGTACTTC.

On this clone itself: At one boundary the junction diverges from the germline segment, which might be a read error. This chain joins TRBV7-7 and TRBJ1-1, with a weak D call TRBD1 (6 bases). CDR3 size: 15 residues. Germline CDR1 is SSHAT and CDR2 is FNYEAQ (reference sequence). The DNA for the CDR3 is TGTGCTAGCATCCCTCGCGACAGGTTCCTAATTGAAGCTTTCTTT. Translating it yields CASIPRDRFLIEAFF.

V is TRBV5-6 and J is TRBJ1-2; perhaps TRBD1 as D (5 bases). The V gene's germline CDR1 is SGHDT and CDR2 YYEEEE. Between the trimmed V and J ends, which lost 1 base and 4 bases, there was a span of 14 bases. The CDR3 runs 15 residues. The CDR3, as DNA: TGTGCCAGCAGCTTGTCCGGCAGGGTATCCTATGGCTACACCTTC. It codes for CASSLSGRVSYGYTF.

CDR3 sequence reads: CASSDRDRSYEQYF. CDR3 sequence (DNA): TGTGCCAGCAGCGACCGGGACAGATCCTACGAGCAGTACTTC. The chain combines TRBV6-4 with TRBJ2-7; 7 bases align to TRBD1. Trimming removed 6 bases from V and 1 base from J; junction bases left unmatched: 6. Germline V gives CDR1 MRHNA, CDR2 SNTAGT. CDR3 length equals 14 residues.

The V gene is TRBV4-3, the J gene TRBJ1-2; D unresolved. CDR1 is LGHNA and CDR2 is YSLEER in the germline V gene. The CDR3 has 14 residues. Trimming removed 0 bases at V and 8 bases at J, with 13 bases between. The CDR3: CASSQELGLKGYTF. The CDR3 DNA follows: TGCGCCAGCAGCCAAGAACTAGGTCTAAAGGGCTACACCTTC.

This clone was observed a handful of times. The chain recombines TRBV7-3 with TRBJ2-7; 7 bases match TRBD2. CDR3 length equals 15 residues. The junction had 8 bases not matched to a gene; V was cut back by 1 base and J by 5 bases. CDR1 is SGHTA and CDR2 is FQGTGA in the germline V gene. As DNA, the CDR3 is TGTGCCAGCAGCTTAATGGGCCGGGAGGTTGACGAGCAGTACTTC. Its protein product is CASSLMGREVDEQYF.

The CDR3 loop is CASSETGKETQYF. The CDR3 nucleotides are TGTGCCAGCAGTGAAACGGGGAAAGAGACCCAGTACTTC. The rearrangement joins TRBV2 to TRBJ2-5; D perhaps matches TRBD2 (5 bases). The CDR3 contains 13 residues. The V gene's germline CDR1 is SNHLY and CDR2 FYNNEI. Deletions cut 2 bases from V and 3 bases from J, with 7 bases between.

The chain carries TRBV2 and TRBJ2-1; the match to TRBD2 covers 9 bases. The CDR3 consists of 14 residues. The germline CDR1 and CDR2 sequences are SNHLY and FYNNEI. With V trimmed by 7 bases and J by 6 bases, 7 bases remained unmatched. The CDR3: CASNGGTSPNEQFF. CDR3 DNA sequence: TGTGCCAGCAACGGTGGGACTAGCCCCAATGAGCAGTTCTTC.

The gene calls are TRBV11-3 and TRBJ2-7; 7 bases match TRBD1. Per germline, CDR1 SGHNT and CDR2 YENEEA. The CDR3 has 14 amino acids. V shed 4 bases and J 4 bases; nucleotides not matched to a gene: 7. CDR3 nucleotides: TGTGCCAGCAGCTCAGGTGGGACAGTATACGAGCAGTACTTC. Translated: CASSSGGTVYEQYF.

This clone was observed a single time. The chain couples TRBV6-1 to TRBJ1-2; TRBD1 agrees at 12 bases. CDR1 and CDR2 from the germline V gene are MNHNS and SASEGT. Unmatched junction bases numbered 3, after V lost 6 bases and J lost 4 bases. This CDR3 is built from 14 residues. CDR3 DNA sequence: TGTGCCAGCAGGGGACAGGGGGCAGGCTATGGCTACACCTTC. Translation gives CASRGQGAGYGYTF.

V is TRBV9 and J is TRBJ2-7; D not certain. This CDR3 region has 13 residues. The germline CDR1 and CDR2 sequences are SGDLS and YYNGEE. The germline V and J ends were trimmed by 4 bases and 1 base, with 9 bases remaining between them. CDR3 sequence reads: CASSTNPSYEQYF. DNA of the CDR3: TGTGCCAGCAGCACAAACCCTTCCTACGAGCAGTACTTC.

The CDR3 sequence is CASKAGGTGVANIQYF. CDR3 nucleotide sequence: TGTGCCAGTAAGGCGGGGGGGACAGGGGTGGCAAACATTCAGTACTTC. This chain uses TRBV19 with TRBJ2-4; maybe TRBD1 (10 bases). The CDR3 is 16 residues long. Trimming cost V 7 bases and J 6 bases, with 22 bases left between them. Germline V gene lookup returns CDR1 LNHDA and CDR2 SQIVND (reference sequence).

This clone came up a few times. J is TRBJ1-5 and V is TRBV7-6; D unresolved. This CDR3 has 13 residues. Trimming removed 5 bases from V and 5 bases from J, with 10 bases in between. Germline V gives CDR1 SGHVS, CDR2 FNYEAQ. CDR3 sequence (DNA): TGTGCCAGCAGCCCAAGGGAGGATCAGCCCCAGCATTTT. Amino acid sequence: CASSPREDQPQHF. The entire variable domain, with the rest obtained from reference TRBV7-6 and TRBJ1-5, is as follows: GAGVSQSPRYKVTKRGQDVALRCDPISGHVSLYWYRQALGQGPEFLTYFNYEAQQDKSGLPNDRFSAERPEGSISTLTIQRTEQRDSAMYRCASSPREDQPQHFGDGTRLSIL.